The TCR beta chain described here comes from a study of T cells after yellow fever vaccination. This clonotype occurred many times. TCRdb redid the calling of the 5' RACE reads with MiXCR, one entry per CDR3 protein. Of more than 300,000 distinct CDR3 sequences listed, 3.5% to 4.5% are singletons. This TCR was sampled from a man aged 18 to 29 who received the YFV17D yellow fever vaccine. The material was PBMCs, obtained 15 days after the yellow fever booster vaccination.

The CDR3 protein is CASSPQLGGGETQYF. The CDR3 bases are TGTGCCAGCTCACCACAGCTAGGCGGCGGGGAGACCCAGTACTTC. The gene calls are TRBV18 and TRBJ2-5; weak D call: TRBD2 (5 bases). Germline-derived CDR1 and CDR2 are KGHSH and LQKENI. Trimming removed 1 base from V and 5 bases from J, with 14 bases in between. This CDR3 has 15 residues.